This record covers a single T cell receptor (beta chain). Its antigen is not identified. The CDR3 covers 12 residues. The V end lost 10 bases, the J end lost 8 bases, and 14 bases lay between the germline ends. Germline lookup yields CDR1 MNHEY and CDR2 SVGAGI. The sample comes from a study of radiation and T cells in renal cell carcinoma. About the study: Nephrectomy followed 15 Gy stereotactic body radiation by 4 weeks. Points from the study as a whole: In blood, top tumor clones expanded by 2 weeks, shrinking by 4.

Some clones are missing from TCRdb's copy, which holds only in-frame ones; the method was immunoSEQ multiplex PCR. The sample holds 130,000 to 150,000 clones, 88% seen once. The time point was: baseline pretreatment blood. Regarding treatment: 15 Gy SBRT to primary tumor, nephrectomy 4 weeks later. Serial blood draws occurred at baseline and 2 and 4 weeks post-SBRT. This renal cell carcinoma was of the clear cell type. The TCR comes from a woman between 50 and 59 years old with renal cell carcinoma. Sample: blood, taken from a patient whose treatment included radiotherapy and nephrectomy. The chain carries TRBV6-5 and TRBJ1-4; tentatively, D is TRBD1 (5 bases). The CDR3 DNA reads as TGTGCCACTACAGGCCGAGGCGAAAAACTGTTTTTT. This sequence encodes CATTGRGEKLFF.